A single T cell receptor beta chain is shown here with its context. Its antigen is undetermined. From germline, CDR1 is LGHNT and CDR2 FRNRAP. V lost 2 bases to trimming and J lost 0 bases, with 3 bases between them. This CDR3 is 13 amino acids long. This record comes from a study of shared clonotypes between healthy human individuals. Broader study findings: Sampling included only blood; tissue repertoires likely differ. Non-shared clonotypes displayed generation probabilities falling below those of clonotypes present in all four donors.

At deep level, the assay was performed. Genomic DNA from each subset was divided evenly over several immunoSEQ plates. The repertoire was sequenced with immunoSEQ multiplex PCR; TCRdb's copy has only in-frame clones and lacks some. The sample shows millions of clones, 85% to 95% of them seen only once. This chain joins TRBV12-5 and TRBJ2-3; D is unclear. The sequencing sample was made of naive CD4+ T cells from PBMCs. Documented subset: CD45RA+ positively selected. This TCR derives from a man younger than 35 in good health. Some clones in this sample may be carry-over from other donors' samples. DNA of the CDR3: TGTGCTAGTGGTTTGTATAGCACAGATACGCAGTATTTT. It specifies CASGLYSTDTQYF.